Following are 26 T cell receptor beta chains from one sample sequenced in a study of cytomegalovirus exposure and HLA in healthy donors. Primers: 60 Vbeta forward and 13 Jbeta reverse. The repertoire was sequenced with immunoSEQ multiplex PCR; TCRdb's copy has only in-frame clones and lacks some. The sample shows around 79,000 clones, over 60% of them seen only once. Sequencing input: PBMCs. The receptor source for this set is a woman aged 35 to 49 in good health and CMV-seropositive.

The chain combines TRBV5-1 with TRBJ1-4, with D perhaps matching TRBD1 (6 bases). This CDR3 comprises 14 residues. V dropped 4 bases and J dropped 8 bases, with 15 bases sitting between them. Germline CDR1 is SGHRS and CDR2 is YFSETQ. The CDR3 nucleotides read TGCGCCAGCAGCCCCCGGGACCAGGGGGAAAAACTGTTTTTT. It translates to CASSPRDQGEKLFF.

The V gene is TRBV12-2, the J gene TRBJ2-6; the tabulated D call, TRBD2, remains unverified against the DNA. TRBV12-2 is a listed pseudogene. This CDR3 has 16 residues. In DNA form, the CDR3 reads TGTGCAAGTCGCCCCCCTGGGGGGTTCGGGGCCAACGTCCTGACTTTC. This sequence encodes CASRPPGGFGANVLTF.

The chain couples TRBV5-1 to TRBJ2-3; 7 bases agree with TRBD1. Trimming at V came to 6 bases and at J to 2 bases, leaving 9 bases not matched to a gene. The germline CDR1 and CDR2 sequences are SGHRS and YFSETQ. The CDR3 loop spans 15 amino acids. CDR3 loop: CASMLEGQITDTQYF. The CDR3 nucleotides read TGCGCCAGCATGCTCGAGGGACAGATCACAGATACGCAGTATTTT.

The chain joins TRBV5-1 to TRBJ2-1; 8 nucleotides align to TRBD1. The germline V gene encodes CDR1 SGHRS and CDR2 YFSETQ. This CDR3 is built from 16 residues. V dropped 5 bases and J dropped 2; count of bases not matched to a gene: 9. The CDR3 is CASSQGAFSTYNEQFF. CDR3 bases: TGCGCCAGCAGTCAGGGGGCTTTCTCTACCTACAATGAGCAGTTCTTC.

The J gene is TRBJ2-2, the V gene TRBV12-5; maybe TRBD1 (5 bases). The CDR3 loop spans 14 amino acids. Trimming removed 0 bases from V and 7 bases from J, with 9 bases in between. Germline CDR1 LGHNT, CDR2 FRNRAP. In DNA form, the CDR3 reads TGTGCTAGTGGTTTGGTGCAGGGCCACGGGGAGCTGTTTTTT. Translating gives CASGLVQGHGELFF.

The chain uses TRBV4-1 and TRBJ1-5; D is uncertain. This CDR3 contains 16 residues. V lost 0 bases, J lost 0 bases, and 9 bases lay in between. The germline V gene encodes CDR1 MGHRA and CDR2 YSYEKL. The CDR3 DNA is TGCGCCAGCAGCCAAGAACAACCAGGTAGCAATCAGCCCCAGCATTTT. As protein: CASSQEQPGSNQPQHF.

In this sample, this clone turned up a few times. The chain carries TRBV27 and TRBJ1-5, with a tentative D call TRBD1 (6 bases). The germline gives CDR1 MNHEY, CDR2 SMNVEV (reference sequence). Trimming left V 5 bases short and J 5 bases short, with 16 bases between. The CDR3 spans 15 residues. CDR3 DNA: TGTGCCAGCAGTGTAGGACAGCCGGGGCATCAGCCCCAGCATTTT. Translating it yields CASSVGQPGHQPQHF.

The chain couples TRBV19 to TRBJ2-6; perhaps TRBD2 as D (6 bases). Per the germline V gene, CDR1 is LNHDA and CDR2 is SQIVND (reference sequence). This CDR3 region has 15 residues. The germline V and J ends were trimmed by 9 bases and 4 bases, with 16 bases remaining between them. CDR3 sequence reads: CASSEGTGGANVLTF. CDR3 bases: TGTGCCAGCAGCGAGGGGACTGGGGGGGCCAACGTCCTGACTTTC.

This chain joins TRBV7-2 and TRBJ1-3, with unresolved D. The CDR3 contains 16 residues. Trimming left V 0 bases short and J 4 bases short, with 13 bases between. The germline V gene has CDR1 SGHTA and CDR2 FQGNSA. Written as DNA, the CDR3 is TGTGCCAGCAGCTTAGCCAGTCCACGGGAAGGAAACACCATATATTTT. Protein product: CASSLASPREGNTIYF.

The rearrangement links TRBV6-6 to TRBJ1-2; no reliable D call. V was pared by 2 bases and J by 4 bases, with 14 bases between. This CDR3 is 15 amino acids long. In germline, CDR1 is MNHNY, CDR2 SVGAGI (reference sequence). CDR3 DNA sequence: TGTGCCAGCAGTTACGACCCCTCGCGGAGCTATGGCTACACCTTC. This encodes CASSYDPSRSYGYTF.

As to this clone: One end of the junction is discordant with germline, which a read error may explain. CDR3 residues: CVWRAQGALGGNQPQHF. The CDR3 DNA reads as TGCGTCTGGCGTGCACAGGGGGCACTGGGGGGCAATCAGCCCCAGCATTTT. This chain connects TRBV30 to TRBJ1-5; 9 nucleotides line up with TRBD1. This CDR3 has 17 amino acids. CDR1 and CDR2 (germline): GTSNPN, SVGIG (reference sequence).

This rearrangement joins TRBV5-1 to TRBJ2-7; 10 bases map to TRBD1. This CDR3 has 13 residues. The V and J ends lost 6 bases and 2 bases, in that order; junction bases with no gene match: 2. Germline CDR1 reads SGHRS; CDR2 reads YFSETQ. As DNA, the CDR3 is TGCGCCAGCAAAGGGACAGGGGCCTACGAGCAGTACTTC. Translation: CASKGTGAYEQYF.

The chain has TRBV28 and TRBJ2-7; D perhaps matches TRBD2 (6 bases). Germline CDR1 reads MDHEN; CDR2 reads SYDVKM. The CDR3 is 14 residues long. Trimming left V 7 bases short and J 1 base short, with 14 bases between. CDR3 DNA: TGTGCCAGCAAGTCGGGAGACTTATCCTACGAGCAGTACTTC. This sequence encodes CASKSGDLSYEQYF.

V and J are TRBV15 and TRBJ1-1; D perhaps matches TRBD1 (6 bases). V dropped 6 bases and J dropped 3 bases, with 11 bases sitting between them. The CDR3 runs to 13 residues. The germline gives CDR1 LNHNV, CDR2 YYDKDF (reference sequence). The DNA of the CDR3 is TGTGCCACCAGGGGGGACACCTACACTGAAGCTTTCTTT. This gives the protein CATRGDTYTEAFF.

This rearrangement joins TRBV6-1 to TRBJ2-7; D possibly corresponds to TRBD1 (6 bases). Between the trimmed V and J ends, which lost 6 bases and 2 bases, there was a span of 14 bases. The germline gives CDR1 MNHNS, CDR2 SASEGT. CDR3 length: 14 residues. CDR3 DNA sequence: TGTGCCAGCAGAATAATCCGGGACACCTACGAGCAGTACTTC. This sequence encodes CASRIIRDTYEQYF.

V and J are TRBV2 and TRBJ1-2; 7 bases are shared with TRBD1. V shed 11 bases and J 5 bases; nucleotides not matched to a gene: 8. The CDR3 spans 12 residues. Germline V gene sequence: CDR1 SNHLY, CDR2 FYNNEI. CDR3 amino acids: CAPRGARYGYTF. CDR3 nucleotides: TGTGCCCCCAGGGGGGCGCGGTATGGCTACACCTTC.

The genes are TRBV27 and TRBJ2-7; D is perhaps TRBD1 (5 bases). V dropped 5 bases and J dropped 1 base, with 15 bases sitting between them. CDR1 and CDR2 from the germline V gene are MNHEY and SMNVEV (reference sequence). The CDR3 sequence is 15 residues long. The CDR3, as DNA: TGTGCCAGCAGTCCCGAACAGGTGCTATCCTACGAGCAGTACTTC. It specifies CASSPEQVLSYEQYF.

The J gene is TRBJ2-1, the V gene TRBV4-3, with 8 bases aligning to TRBD2. Germline lookup yields CDR1 LGHNA and CDR2 YSLEER. The CDR3 runs 16 residues. The junction had 8 bases not matched to a gene; V was cut back by 3 bases and J by 4 bases. The CDR3 DNA sequence: TGCGCCAGCAGCCAGGGCTTTGCGGGGGGATACAATGAGCAGTTCTTC. It specifies CASSQGFAGGYNEQFF.

This clone was seen only once. Here the CDR3 reads CASSFSGGQPQHF. The CDR3 nucleotides read TGTGCCAGCAGTTTTTCGGGGGGTCAGCCCCAGCATTTT. The chain uses TRBV27 and TRBJ1-5; tentative D call: TRBD1 (5 bases). The germline V and J ends were trimmed by 3 bases and 6 bases, with 9 bases remaining between them. Germline CDR1 reads MNHEY; CDR2 reads SMNVEV (reference sequence). The CDR3 consists of 13 residues.

This clone has a single count. The chain uses TRBV7-9 and TRBJ1-4; D is perhaps TRBD1 (5 bases). Germline V CDR1 and CDR2: SEHNR, FQNEAQ (reference sequence). Deletions cut 1 base from V and 5 bases from J, with 11 bases between. The CDR3 extends over 15 amino acids. CDR3 sequence reads: CASSLGGTGNEKLFF. The CDR3 DNA reads as TGTGCCAGCAGCTTAGGCGGGACGGGGAATGAAAAACTGTTTTTT.

The V and J genes are TRBV9 and TRBJ2-7; 8 nucleotides agree with TRBD2. The V gene's germline CDR1 is SGDLS and CDR2 YYNGEE. The V segment lost 4 bases and the J segment 5 bases; nucleotides outside the gene matches: 8. This CDR3 is 14 amino acids long. The CDR3 here is CASSYSGTSDEQYF. For the CDR3, the DNA is TGTGCCAGCAGCTACTCCGGGACTAGTGACGAGCAGTACTTC.

The chain is built from TRBV5-4 and TRBJ2-5, with TRBD2 as a possible D gene (5 bases). Trimming shortened V by 4 bases and J by 2 bases, and 12 bases separated the two germline ends. Germline V gene lookup returns CDR1 SGHNT and CDR2 YYREEE (reference sequence). This CDR3 comprises 14 residues. The DNA for the CDR3 is TGTGCCAGCAGCGAAGAGGGCAGGCAAGAGACCCAGTACTTC. This sequence encodes CASSEEGRQETQYF.

The chain links TRBV7-2 to TRBJ2-5; 9 bases fit TRBD1. TRBJ2-7 explains the end of the DNA better; the J call may be wrong. CDR3 size: 15 residues. CDR1 and CDR2 (germline): SGHTA, FQGNSA. The DNA of the CDR3 is TGTGCCAGCAGCTTACAGACAGGGGGGTTCTCCGAGCAGTACTTC. Amino acids: CASSLQTGGFSEQYF.

V gene TRBV7-9 combines with J gene TRBJ2-2, with 7 bases fitting TRBD2. CDR1 and CDR2 (germline): SEHNR, FQNEAQ (reference sequence). With 5 bases clipped from V and 6 bases from J, the junction kept 6 bases outside the gene matches. This CDR3 has 14 amino acids. CDR3 DNA sequence: TGTGCCAGCAGCCCAGTAGCGGGTGCCGGGGAGCTGTTTTTT. The encoded protein is CASSPVAGAGELFF.

The CDR3: CASSGGTGDTEAFF. The CDR3, as DNA: TGTGCCAGTAGTGGGGGGACAGGGGACACTGAAGCTTTCTTT. This chain links TRBV19 with TRBJ1-1; 10 bases are a match to TRBD1. The CDR3 extends over 14 amino acids. V gave up 5 bases and J gave up 3 bases; unmatched junction bases: 3. Germline V gene sequence: CDR1 LNHDA, CDR2 SQIVND (reference sequence).

The gene calls are TRBV14 and TRBJ1-2, with TRBD1 matching 8 bases. CDR1 SGHDN and CDR2 FVKESK come from the germline V gene. V was clipped by 4 bases and J by 0 bases; unmatched bases: 7. This CDR3 region has 16 residues. CDR3 bases: TGTGCCAGCAGCCCCAACCAGGGGGCAGCTAACTATGGCTACACCTTC. Translating it yields CASSPNQGAANYGYTF.